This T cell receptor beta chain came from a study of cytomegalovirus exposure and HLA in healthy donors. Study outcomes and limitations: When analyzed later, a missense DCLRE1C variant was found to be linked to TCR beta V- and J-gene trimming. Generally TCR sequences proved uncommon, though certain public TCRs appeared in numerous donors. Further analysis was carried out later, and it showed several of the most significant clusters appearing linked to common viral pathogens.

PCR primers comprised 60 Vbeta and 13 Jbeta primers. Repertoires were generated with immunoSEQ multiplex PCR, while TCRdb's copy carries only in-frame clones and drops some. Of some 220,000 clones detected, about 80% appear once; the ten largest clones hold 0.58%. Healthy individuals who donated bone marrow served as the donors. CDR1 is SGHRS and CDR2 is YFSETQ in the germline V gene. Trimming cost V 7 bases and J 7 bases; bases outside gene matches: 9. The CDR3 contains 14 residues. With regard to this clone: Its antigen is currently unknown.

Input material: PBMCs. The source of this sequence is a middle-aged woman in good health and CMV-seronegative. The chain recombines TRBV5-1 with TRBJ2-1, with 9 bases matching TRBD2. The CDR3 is CASAASGTKNEQFF. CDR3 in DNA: TGCGCCAGCGCCGCTAGCGGGACTAAGAATGAGCAGTTCTTC. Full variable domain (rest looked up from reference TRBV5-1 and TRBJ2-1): KAGVTQTPRYLIKTRGQQVTLSCSPISGHRSVSWYQQTPGQGLQFLFEYFSETQRNKGNFPGRFSGRQFSNSRSEMNVSTLELGDSALYLCASAASGTKNEQFFGPGTRLTVL.